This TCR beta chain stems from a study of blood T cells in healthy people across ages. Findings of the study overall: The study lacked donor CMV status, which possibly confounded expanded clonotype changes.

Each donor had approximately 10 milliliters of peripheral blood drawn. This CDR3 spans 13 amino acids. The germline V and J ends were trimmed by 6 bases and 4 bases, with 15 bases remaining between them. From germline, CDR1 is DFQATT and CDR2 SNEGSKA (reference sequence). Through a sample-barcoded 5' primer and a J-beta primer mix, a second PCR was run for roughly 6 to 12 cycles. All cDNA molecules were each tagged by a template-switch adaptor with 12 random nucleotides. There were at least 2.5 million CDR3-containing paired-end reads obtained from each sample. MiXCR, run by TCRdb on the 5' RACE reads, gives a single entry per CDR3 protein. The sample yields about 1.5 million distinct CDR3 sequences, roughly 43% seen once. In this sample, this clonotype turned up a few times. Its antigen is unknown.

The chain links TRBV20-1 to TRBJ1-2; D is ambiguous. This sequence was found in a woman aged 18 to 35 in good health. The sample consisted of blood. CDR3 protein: CSARRAVGYGYTF. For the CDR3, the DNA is TGCAGTGCGAGACGGGCGGTAGGCTATGGCTACACCTTC.